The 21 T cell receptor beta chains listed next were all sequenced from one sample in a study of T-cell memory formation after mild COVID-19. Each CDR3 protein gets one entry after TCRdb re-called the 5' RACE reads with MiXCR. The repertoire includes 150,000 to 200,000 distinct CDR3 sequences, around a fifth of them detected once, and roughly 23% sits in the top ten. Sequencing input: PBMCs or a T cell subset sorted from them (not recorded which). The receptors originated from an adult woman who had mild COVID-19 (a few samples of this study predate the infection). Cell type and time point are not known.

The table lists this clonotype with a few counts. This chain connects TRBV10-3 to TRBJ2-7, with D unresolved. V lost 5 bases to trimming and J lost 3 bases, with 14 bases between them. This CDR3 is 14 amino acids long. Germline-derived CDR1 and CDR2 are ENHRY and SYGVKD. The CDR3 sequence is CAISPPGLLYEQYF. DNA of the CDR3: TGTGCCATCAGTCCCCCGGGCCTACTCTACGAGCAGTACTTC.

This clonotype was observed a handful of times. The CDR3 coding sequence is TGTGCCTCCAAGGTATTAGCGGGGGGGAAGAATGAGCAGTTCTTC. This translates into CASKVLAGGKNEQFF. This chain uses TRBV27 with TRBJ2-1; 11 positions agree with TRBD2. This CDR3 is built from 15 residues. After removal of 11 bases from V and 7 bases from J, the junction contained 13 bases not matched to a gene. The germline V gene encodes CDR1 MNHEY and CDR2 SMNVEV (reference sequence).

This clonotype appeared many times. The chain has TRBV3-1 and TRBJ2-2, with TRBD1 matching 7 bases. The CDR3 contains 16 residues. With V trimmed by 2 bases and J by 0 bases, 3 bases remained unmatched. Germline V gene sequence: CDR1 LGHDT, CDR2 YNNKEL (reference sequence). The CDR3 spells CASSQRDSTNTGELFF. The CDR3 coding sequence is TGTGCCAGCAGCCAAAGGGACAGCACGAACACCGGGGAGCTGTTTTTT.

CDR3 amino acids: CASSGGGAGELFF. The DNA of the CDR3 is TGCGCCAGCAGCGGAGGCGGGGCCGGGGAGCTGTTTTTT. The genes are TRBV5-1 and TRBJ2-2; TRBD2 might be the D (6 bases). This CDR3 spans 13 amino acids. Germline-derived CDR1 and CDR2 are SGHRS and YFSETQ. V lost 4 bases and J 6 bases, leaving 10 bases between the germline ends.

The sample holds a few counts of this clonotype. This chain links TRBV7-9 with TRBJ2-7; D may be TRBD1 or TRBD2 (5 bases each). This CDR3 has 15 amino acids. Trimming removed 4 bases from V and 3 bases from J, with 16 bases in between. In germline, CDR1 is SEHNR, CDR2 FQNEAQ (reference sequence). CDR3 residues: CASSSNRDGDYEQYF. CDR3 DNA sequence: TGTGCCAGCAGCTCTAACCGGGACGGTGACTACGAGCAGTACTTC.

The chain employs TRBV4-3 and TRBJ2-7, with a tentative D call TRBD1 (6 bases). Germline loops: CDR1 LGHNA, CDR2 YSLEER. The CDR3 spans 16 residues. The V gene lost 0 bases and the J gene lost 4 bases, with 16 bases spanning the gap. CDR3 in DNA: TGCGCCAGCAGCCAAGATCGTCACAGGGCTTCATACGAGCAGTACTTC. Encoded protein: CASSQDRHRASYEQYF.

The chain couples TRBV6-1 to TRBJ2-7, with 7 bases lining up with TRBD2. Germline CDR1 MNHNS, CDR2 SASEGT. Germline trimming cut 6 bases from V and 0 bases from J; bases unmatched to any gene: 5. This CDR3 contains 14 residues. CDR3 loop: CASSRDYNSYEQYF. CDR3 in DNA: TGTGCCAGCAGCCGGGACTATAACTCCTACGAGCAGTACTTC.

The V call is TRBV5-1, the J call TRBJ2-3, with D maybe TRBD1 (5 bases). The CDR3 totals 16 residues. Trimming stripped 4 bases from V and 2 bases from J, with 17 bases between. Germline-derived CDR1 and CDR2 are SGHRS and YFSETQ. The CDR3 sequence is CASSAPLVGPTDTQYF. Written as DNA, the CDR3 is TGCGCCAGCAGCGCACCCCTGGTGGGGCCCACAGATACGCAGTATTTT.

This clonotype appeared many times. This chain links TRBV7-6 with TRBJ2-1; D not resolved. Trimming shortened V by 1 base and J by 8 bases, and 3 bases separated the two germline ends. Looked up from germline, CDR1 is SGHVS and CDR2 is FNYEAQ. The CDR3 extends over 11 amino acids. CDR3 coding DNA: TGTGCCAGCAGCTTAGGGGATGAGCAGTTCTTC. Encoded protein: CASSLGDEQFF.

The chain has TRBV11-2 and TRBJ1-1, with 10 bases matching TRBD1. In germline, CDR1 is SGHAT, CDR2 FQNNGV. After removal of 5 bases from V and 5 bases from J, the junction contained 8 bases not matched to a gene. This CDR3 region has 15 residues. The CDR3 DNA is TGTGCCAGCAGCACGAGACAGGGGGCCATTACTGAAGCTTTCTTT. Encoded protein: CASSTRQGAITEAFF.

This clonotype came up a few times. The CDR3 region has the DNA TGTGCCAGCAGTTACCCTGGACTAGCGGGAGGGCCCCACGGGGAGCTGTTTTTT. It translates to CASSYPGLAGGPHGELFF. V and J are TRBV6-2 or TRBV6-3 and TRBJ2-2; TRBD2 aligns across 15 bases. Germline values: CDR1 MNHEY, CDR2 SVGEGT. V was clipped by 2 bases and J by 7 bases; unmatched bases: 8. This CDR3 is built from 18 residues.

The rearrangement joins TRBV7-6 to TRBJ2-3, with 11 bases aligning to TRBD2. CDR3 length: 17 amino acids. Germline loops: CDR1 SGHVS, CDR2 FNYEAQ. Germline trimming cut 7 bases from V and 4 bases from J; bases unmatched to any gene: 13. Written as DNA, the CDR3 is TGTGCCAGCACCCTCGTGATAGCGGGAGGGCCCCCAGATACGCAGTATTTT. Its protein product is CASTLVIAGGPPDTQYF. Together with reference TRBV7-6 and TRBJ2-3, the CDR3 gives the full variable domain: GAGVSQSPRYKVTKRGQDVALRCDPISGHVSLYWYRQALGQGPEFLTYFNYEAQQDKSGLPNDRFSAERPEGSISTLTIQRTEQRDSAMYRCASTLVIAGGPPDTQYFGPGTRLTVL.

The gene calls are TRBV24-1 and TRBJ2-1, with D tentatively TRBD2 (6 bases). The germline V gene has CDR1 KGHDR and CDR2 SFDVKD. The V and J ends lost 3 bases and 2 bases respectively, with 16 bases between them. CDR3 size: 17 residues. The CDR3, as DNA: TGTGCCACCAGTGATCGCGGGACTTCTGACGCCTACAATGAGCAGTTCTTC. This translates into CATSDRGTSDAYNEQFF.

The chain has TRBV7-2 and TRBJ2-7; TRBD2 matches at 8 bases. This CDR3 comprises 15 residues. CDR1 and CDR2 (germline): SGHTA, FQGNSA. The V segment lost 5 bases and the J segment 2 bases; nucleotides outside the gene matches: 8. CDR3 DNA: TGTGCCAGCAGCCAAGAGGCGGGGGGTCCCTACGAGCAGTACTTC. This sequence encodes CASSQEAGGPYEQYF.

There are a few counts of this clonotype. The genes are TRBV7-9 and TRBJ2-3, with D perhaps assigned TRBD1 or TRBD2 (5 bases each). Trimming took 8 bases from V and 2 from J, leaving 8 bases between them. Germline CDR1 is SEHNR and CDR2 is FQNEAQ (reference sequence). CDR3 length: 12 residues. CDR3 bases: TGTGCCAGCGGGGACCACACAGATACGCAGTATTTT. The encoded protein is CASGDHTDTQYF.

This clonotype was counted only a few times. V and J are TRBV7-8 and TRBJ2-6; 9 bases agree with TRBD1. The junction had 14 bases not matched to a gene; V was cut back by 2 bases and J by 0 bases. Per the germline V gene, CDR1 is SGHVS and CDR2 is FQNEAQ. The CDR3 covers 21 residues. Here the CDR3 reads CASSLLRDREDFYSGANVLTF. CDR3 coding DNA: TGTGCCAGCAGCTTACTACGGGACAGGGAAGATTTTTACTCTGGGGCCAACGTCCTGACTTTC.

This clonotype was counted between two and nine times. The CDR3 bases are TGTGCCAGCAGCCCGCCCGCCCTCGGGGACACTGAAGCTTTCTTT. Translated, it gives CASSPPALGDTEAFF. The V and J genes are TRBV9 and TRBJ1-1; D is ambiguous. V was cut by 4 bases and J by 3 bases, with 16 bases left in between. The germline CDR1 and CDR2 sequences are SGDLS and YYNGEE. The CDR3 contains 15 residues.

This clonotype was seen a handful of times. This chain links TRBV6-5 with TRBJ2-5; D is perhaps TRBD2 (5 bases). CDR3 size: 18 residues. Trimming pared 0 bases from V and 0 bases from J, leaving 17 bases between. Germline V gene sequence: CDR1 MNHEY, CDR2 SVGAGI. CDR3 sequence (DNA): TGTGCCAGCAGTTACTCGTGGATTACCGGGAAGTACCAAGAGACCCAGTACTTC. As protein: CASSYSWITGKYQETQYF.

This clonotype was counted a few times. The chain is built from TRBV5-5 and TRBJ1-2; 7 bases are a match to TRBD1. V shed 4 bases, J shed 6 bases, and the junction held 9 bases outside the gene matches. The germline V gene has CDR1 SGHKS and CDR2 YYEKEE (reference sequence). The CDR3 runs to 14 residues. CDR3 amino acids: CASSGTTGIDGYTF. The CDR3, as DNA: TGTGCCAGCAGCGGAACGACAGGGATAGATGGCTACACCTTC.

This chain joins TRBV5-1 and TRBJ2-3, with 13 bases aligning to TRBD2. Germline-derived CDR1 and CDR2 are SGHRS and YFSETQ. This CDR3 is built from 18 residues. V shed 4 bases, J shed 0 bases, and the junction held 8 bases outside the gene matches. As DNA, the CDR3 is TGCGCCAGCAGCCCGGGACTAGCGGGGTATGCTAGCACAGATACGCAGTATTTT. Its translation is CASSPGLAGYASTDTQYF. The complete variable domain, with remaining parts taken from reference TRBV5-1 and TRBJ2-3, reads KAGVTQTPRYLIKTRGQQVTLSCSPISGHRSVSWYQQTPGQGLQFLFEYFSETQRNKGNFPGRFSGRQFSNSRSEMNVSTLELGDSALYLCASSPGLAGYASTDTQYFGPGTRLTVL.

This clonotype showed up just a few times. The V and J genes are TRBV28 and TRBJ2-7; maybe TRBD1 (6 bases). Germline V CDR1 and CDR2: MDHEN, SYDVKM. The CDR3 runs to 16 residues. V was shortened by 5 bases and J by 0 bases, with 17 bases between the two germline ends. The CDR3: CASSPSDRLSSYEQYF. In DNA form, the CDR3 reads TGTGCCAGCAGTCCCTCCGACAGGTTAAGCTCCTACGAGCAGTACTTC.